This T cell receptor (beta chain) is from a study of CD8+ T cells in alopecia areata listed by TCRdb under 2018. Looking at the study overall: The treated patients took part in an open-label pilot trial in which moderate-to-severe alopecia areata was treated with oral tofacitinib at 5 to 10 mg twice daily. Patients on tofacitinib were biopsied at baseline and after 4 and 24 weeks of treatment, and several of the patients also had a later scalp biopsy. Patients stayed on tofacitinib for 6 to 18 months and then had 6 months of follow-up off drug so that delayed response and recurrence could be assessed. TCRbeta CDR3 regions were amplified by immunoSEQ multiplex PCR using 35 Vbeta forward and 13 Jbeta reverse primers. In humans, TCRbeta sequencing was performed on scalp tissue and on sorted CD4+ and CD8+ peripheral blood T cells from healthy controls and from patients with patchy or totalis/universalis alopecia areata. The study used high-throughput TCRbeta sequencing to examine T cell clonal expansion in alopecia areata, in both the C3H/HeJ mouse model and human patients. Scalp clonality was compared across normal scalp (n=4), patchy alopecia areata scalp (n=8), and alopecia totalis/universalis scalp (n=8). RNA came from the PAXgene miRNA kit for fixed scalp, the miRNeasy kit for PBMCs, and the RNeasy kit for mouse skin.

The germline V gene encodes CDR1 SGHNT and CDR2 YYREEE (reference sequence). The CDR3 spans 14 residues, from the cysteine through the phenylalanine. Of all the DNA, just the CDR3 is kept, 42 bases in frame from base 1. The V end loses 4 bases and the J end loses 4 bases, and a stretch of 12 bases separates them. The paper as a whole reports these results and caveats: Higher clonality and more expanded CD8+ clones were observed in lesional scalp than in normal scalp, particularly in alopecia totalis/universalis, a finding suggestive of antigenic drive. Shared TCR sequences between patients were less evident than in mice, which may be partly attributable to HLA diversity in the patient population. Unlike mouse skin, which is dominated by gammadelta T cells, normal human skin has resident alphabeta T cells that are also sequenced, and this complicates analysis of the scalp TCR repertoire.

From alopecia areata patients, peripheral blood was collected along with lesional scalp punch biopsies. After PBMCs were isolated by density centrifugation and stained for CD3, CD4 and CD8, a FACSAria was used to sort CD4+ and CD8+ T cells. As for this clone: Its antigen is not yet known. Base qualities are not provided; no much larger clone lies one nucleotide away.

Receptor libraries were prepared by the immunoSEQ multiplex PCR assay. To provide template for TCR sequencing, every sample had RNA extracted and reverse transcribed into cDNA. First-strand cDNA was synthesized with SuperScript III using a 2:1 mix of oligo-dT and random hexamers. A synthetic immune receptor repertoire was used to measure amplification bias, and any remaining bias was corrected computationally. Concerning the study's data processing: Raw reads were preprocessed to remove errors, and CDR3 was defined according to IMGT conventions as the region from the conserved cysteine to phenylalanine. To get clonality, Shannon entropy was normalized by log2 of the number of productive unique TCRs and the result was subtracted from 1. CD4 or CD8 identity of scalp clones was inferred by cross-referencing scalp TCRbeta sequences with sorted blood CD4 and CD8 repertoires. As stored in TCRdb, this immuneACCESS dataset retains in-frame rearrangements with V and J assigned. A fraction of the clones does not appear; measured against another copy, unresolved V genes explain less than half of the discrepancy, and the remainder lacks a known reason. Clone size and the V and J calls come from that table; the DNA yielded D and trimming. This sample is represented by some 110,000 clones; roughly two fifths of them were singletons. Jointly, the top ten make up 2.5% to 3.5% of the sample.

This receptor chain uses TRBV5-4 and TRBJ2-1; a confident D gene designation cannot be given. The clonotype comes from a human donor with alopecia areata. The sequenced sample consisted of CD4+ T cells sorted from blood. The DNA is as follows: TGTGCCAGCAGCCGCACCGGAAAATACAATGAGCAGTTCTTC. Its translation is CASSRTGKYNEQFF.